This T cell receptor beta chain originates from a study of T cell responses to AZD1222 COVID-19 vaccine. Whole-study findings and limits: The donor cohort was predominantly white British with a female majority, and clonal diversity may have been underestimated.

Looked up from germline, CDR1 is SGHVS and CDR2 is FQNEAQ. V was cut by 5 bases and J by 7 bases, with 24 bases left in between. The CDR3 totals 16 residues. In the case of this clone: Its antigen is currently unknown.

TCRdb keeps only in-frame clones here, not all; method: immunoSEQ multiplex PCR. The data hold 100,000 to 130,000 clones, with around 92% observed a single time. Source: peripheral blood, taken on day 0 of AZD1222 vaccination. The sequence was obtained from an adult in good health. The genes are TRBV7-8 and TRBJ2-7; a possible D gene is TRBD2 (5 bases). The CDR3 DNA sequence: TGTGCCAGCAGCAGGGTCCCGCGGGCAGACTTGGGGGAGCAGTACTTC. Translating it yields CASSRVPRADLGEQYF.